This T cell receptor (beta chain) was sequenced for a study of beta chain features in type 1 diabetes. Study observations and caveats: Sequencing used cDNA, and cells with high TCR expression could therefore be over-represented.

CD4+ naive, central memory, regulatory and stem cell-like memory cells were sorted via CD45RO/CCR7/CD25/CD127/CD95/CD27. The germline V gene encodes CDR1 SGDLS and CDR2 YYNGEE. This CDR3 has 16 residues. With 4 bases clipped from V and 4 bases from J, the junction kept 3 bases outside the gene matches. This clone was recorded a few times. The target antigen is unknown. Since all of the isolated RNA was reverse transcribed, expressed TCRB transcripts were what got sequenced. Repertoires were generated with immunoSEQ multiplex PCR, while TCRdb's copy carries only in-frame clones and drops some. Of hundreds of thousands of clones in the sample, 15% were seen once.

The specimen was naive CD4+ T cells from blood. The rearrangement joins TRBV9 to TRBJ2-2, with TRBD2 identical over 14 bases. This receptor was taken from a man aged 18-30 years in good health. The CDR3 coding sequence is TGTGCCAGCAGCCCCGGACTAGCGGGAGGCACCGGGGAGCTGTTTTTT. It translates to CASSPGLAGGTGELFF. The variable domain in full, completed from reference TRBV9 and TRBJ2-2, reads DSGVTQTPKHLITATGQRVTLRCSPRSGDLSVYWYQQSLDQGLQFLIQYYNGEERAKGNILERFSAQQFPDLHSELNLSSLELGDSALYFCASSPGLAGGTGELFFGEGSRLTVL.